The 16 T cell receptor beta chains in this list originate from one sample, sequenced in a study of T-cell memory formation after mild COVID-19. One entry per CDR3 protein results from TCRdb running MiXCR on the 5' RACE reads. The sample shows some 120,000 distinct CDR3 sequences, approximately 15% of them seen only once. Sequenced sample: PBMCs or a T cell subset sorted from them (not recorded which). The receptors here all came from a man aged 18-30 years who had mild COVID-19 (a few samples of this study predate the infection). Cell type and time point are not known.

Many counts were recorded for this clonotype. The chain has TRBV5-4 and TRBJ2-7; 9 bases agree with TRBD1. The CDR3 has 15 amino acids. The trim removed 2 bases at V and 3 bases at J, leaving 6 bases unmatched. Germline V gene lookup returns CDR1 SGHNT and CDR2 YYREEE (reference sequence). CDR3 sequence: CASSFGDRVFYEQYF. The CDR3, as DNA: TGTGCCAGCAGCTTTGGGGACAGGGTTTTCTACGAGCAGTACTTC.

This clonotype was recorded at least ten times. The J gene is TRBJ2-4, the V gene TRBV7-2; maybe TRBD1 (6 bases). This CDR3 has 15 amino acids. The V and J ends lost 5 bases and 8 bases respectively, with 19 bases between them. The germline V gene encodes CDR1 SGHTA and CDR2 FQGNSA. CDR3 sequence: CASSNGDTLRDIQYF. The CDR3 DNA reads as TGTGCCAGCAGCAATGGGGACACGCTTAGGGACATTCAGTACTTC.

This clonotype was seen only a few times. This sequence joins TRBV24-1 and TRBJ1-2; D is perhaps TRBD1 (6 bases). V lost 4 bases and J lost 6, with 20 bases in between. Germline values: CDR1 KGHDR, CDR2 SFDVKD. This CDR3 is built from 16 residues. CDR3 residues: CATSEPVNRDPNGYTF. In DNA form, the CDR3 reads TGTGCCACCAGTGAACCGGTCAACAGGGACCCTAATGGCTACACCTTC.

This clonotype showed up just a few times. Compared with germline, one end of the junction differs, possibly owing to a read error. This sequence joins TRBV5-1 and TRBJ1-2; D ambiguous. The CDR3 contains 9 residues. In germline, CDR1 is SGHRS, CDR2 YFSETQ. The CDR3 nucleotides are TGTCTGGCTCTGGATGGCTACACCTTC. It yields the protein CLALDGYTF.

The table lists this clonotype with a few counts. J is TRBJ2-7 and V is TRBV13; unclear D gene. CDR3 size: 12 residues. The V gene lost 1 base and the J gene lost 7 bases, with 8 bases spanning the gap. The V gene's germline CDR1 is PRHDT and CDR2 FYEKMQ (reference sequence). The CDR3 here is CASSLDRGEQYV. The CDR3 bases are TGTGCCAGCAGCTTAGACCGTGGGGAGCAGTACGTC.

This clonotype has only a few counts. The rearrangement uses TRBV7-2 and TRBJ1-5; no definite D call. Germline V gives CDR1 SGHTA, CDR2 FQGNSA. Trimming took 3 bases from V and 7 from J, leaving 10 bases between them. The CDR3 has 13 residues. The CDR3: CASSFGFLQPQHF. DNA of the CDR3: TGTGCCAGCAGCTTCGGGTTTTTGCAGCCCCAGCATTTT.

In its sample, this clonotype was seen many times. This rearrangement joins TRBV7-8 to TRBJ1-6, with D unclear. Germline lookup yields CDR1 SGHVS and CDR2 FQNEAQ. CDR3 size: 17 residues. V shed 1 base and J shed 0 bases, with 10 bases lying between them. The CDR3 nucleotides are TGTGCCAGCAGCTTAGGGGCTTTGAGCTCCTATAATTCACCCCTCCACTTT. Translation: CASSLGALSSYNSPLHF.

This chain uses TRBV7-2 with TRBJ2-2, with 9 nucleotides matching TRBD1. Trimming cost V 5 bases and J 8 bases; bases outside gene matches: 15. This CDR3 contains 17 residues. CDR1 and CDR2 from the germline V gene are SGHTA and FQGNSA. The CDR3 DNA sequence: TGTGCCAGCAGCCCCACTCTAGGACAGGGGTCACGGGGGGAGCTGTTTTTT. This gives the protein CASSPTLGQGSRGELFF.

This rearrangement joins TRBV7-9 to TRBJ1-1; no firm D call. Trimming took 4 bases from V and 4 from J, leaving 13 bases between them. Germline lookup yields CDR1 SEHNR and CDR2 FQNEAQ (reference sequence). The CDR3 extends over 14 amino acids. The CDR3 coding sequence is TGTGCCAGCAGCTCGGGGTTGGCGGGCACTGAAGCTTTCTTT. This codes for CASSSGLAGTEAFF.

This clonotype was counted only a few times. J is TRBJ1-1 and V is TRBV20-1; D is unclear. V was shortened by 1 base and J by 6 bases, with 9 bases between the two germline ends. Germline V gives CDR1 DFQATT, CDR2 SNEGSKA (reference sequence). The CDR3 contains 12 residues. The CDR3 region is CSARVRRAEAFF. CDR3 bases: TGCAGTGCTAGAGTACGGCGGGCTGAAGCTTTCTTT.

This clonotype was seen a handful of times. The gene calls are TRBV5-5 and TRBJ2-2, with D unclear. The germline CDR1 and CDR2 sequences are SGHKS and YYEKEE (reference sequence). Trimming shortened V by 4 bases and J by 8 bases, and 6 bases separated the two germline ends. The CDR3 has 11 residues. CDR3: CASSPEGELFF. Written as DNA, the CDR3 is TGTGCCAGCAGCCCCGAGGGGGAGCTGTTTTTT.

The rearrangement links TRBV6-1 to TRBJ2-7; D is possibly TRBD1 or TRBD2 (5 bases each). Germline V gene sequence: CDR1 MNHNS, CDR2 SASEGT. Trimming took off 7 bases at V and 0 bases at J, with 13 bases between the two ends. The CDR3 spans 14 residues. CDR3 residues: CASTGQGSSYEQYV. The CDR3 nucleotides read TGTGCCAGCACGGGGCAGGGAAGCTCCTACGAGCAGTACGTC.

This clonotype was seen a handful of times. Here the CDR3 DNA reads TGCGCCAGCAGCGAGAAGCGGGGAGTTTACAATGAGCAGTTCTTC. Its protein product is CASSEKRGVYNEQFF. The V and J genes are TRBV5-1 and TRBJ2-1; 7 nucleotides agree with TRBD2. CDR3 length: 15 amino acids. Per the germline V gene, CDR1 is SGHRS and CDR2 is YFSETQ. V lost 4 bases to trimming and J lost 4 bases; unmatched junction nucleotides: 8.

V is TRBV7-3 and J is TRBJ2-1; D might be TRBD1 or TRBD2, each matching 6 bases. The V and J ends lost 5 bases and 4 bases respectively, with 15 bases between them. CDR1 and CDR2 from the germline V gene are SGHTA and FQGTGA. This CDR3 contains 15 residues. CDR3 protein: CASSPVGGGYNEQFF. CDR3 DNA: TGTGCCAGCAGCCCAGTTGGAGGGGGTTACAATGAGCAGTTCTTC. Full variable domain (rest looked up from reference TRBV7-3 and TRBJ2-1): GAGVSQTPSNKVTEKGKYVELRCDPISGHTALYWYRQSLGQGPEFLIYFQGTGAADDSGLPNDRFFAVRPEGSVSTLKIQRTERGDSAVYLCASSPVGGGYNEQFFGPGTRLTVL.

The chain recombines TRBV5-1 with TRBJ2-7, with TRBD2 as a possible D gene (5 bases). This CDR3 has 13 residues. Germline loops: CDR1 SGHRS, CDR2 YFSETQ. V lost 5 bases, J lost 5 bases, and 14 bases lay in between. The CDR3 loop reads CASRYKRGHEQYV. Here the CDR3 DNA reads TGCGCCAGCAGGTATAAACGGGGTCACGAGCAGTACGTC.

The rearrangement joins TRBV29-1 to TRBJ1-1; D possibly corresponds to TRBD1 (5 bases). With 6 bases removed from V and 2 bases from J, the gap between germline ends came to 13 bases. From germline, CDR1 is SQVTM and CDR2 ANQGSEA. The CDR3 has 13 amino acids. Here the CDR3 reads CSVAPQGNTEAFF. The CDR3 nucleotides read TGCAGCGTAGCACCCCAGGGAAACACTGAAGCTTTCTTT. Supplemented by reference TRBV29-1 and TRBJ1-1, the full variable domain reads SAVISQKPSRDICQRGTSLTIQCQVDSQVTMMFWYRQQPGQSLTLIATANQGSEATYESGFVIDKFPISRPNLTFSTLTVSNMSPEDSSIYLCSVAPQGNTEAFFGQGTRLTVV.